This T cell receptor beta chain was identified in a study of blood T cell repertoires in COVID-19. Turning to the study itself: The United States, Italy and Spain were the sources of the acute and convalescent COVID-19 samples. PBMCs, B-cell-depleted T cells, or T cells were the source of the cDNA or gDNA that made up the material.

The repertoire was sequenced with immunoSEQ multiplex PCR; TCRdb's copy has only in-frame clones and lacks some. Of more than 300,000 clones in the sample, more than 70% were seen once. Germline V gives CDR1 PRHDT, CDR2 FYEKMQ (reference sequence). V was clipped by 0 bases and J by 1 base; unmatched bases: 4. The CDR3 is made up of 16 amino acids. In terms of age and location, participants ranged from about 18 to 90 years and lived in approximately 24 US areas. In Cohort 3, a recovered donor had either two negative PCRs, clearance, or symptom resolution. V gene TRBV13 combines with J gene TRBJ1-2, with TRBD1 matching 8 bases. This clonotype was obtained from a woman aged 18-35 years who had recovered from COVID-19. Specimen: PBMCs or T cells enriched from blood (not recorded which). The CDR3 DNA sequence: TGTGCCAGCAGCTTAGGCGGGACAGGTTTTAACTATGGCTACACCTTC. This translates into CASSLGGTGFNYGYTF.